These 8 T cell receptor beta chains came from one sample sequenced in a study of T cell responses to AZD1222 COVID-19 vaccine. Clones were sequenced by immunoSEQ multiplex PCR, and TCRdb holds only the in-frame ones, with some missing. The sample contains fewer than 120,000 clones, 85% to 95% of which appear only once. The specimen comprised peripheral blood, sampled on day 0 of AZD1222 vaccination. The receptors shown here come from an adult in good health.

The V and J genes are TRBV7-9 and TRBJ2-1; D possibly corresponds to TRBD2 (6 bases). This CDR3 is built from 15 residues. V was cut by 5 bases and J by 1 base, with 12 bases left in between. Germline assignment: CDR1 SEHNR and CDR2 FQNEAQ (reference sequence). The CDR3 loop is CASSPEEGSYNEQFF. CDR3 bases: TGTGCCAGCAGCCCCGAGGAGGGATCCTACAATGAGCAGTTCTTC.

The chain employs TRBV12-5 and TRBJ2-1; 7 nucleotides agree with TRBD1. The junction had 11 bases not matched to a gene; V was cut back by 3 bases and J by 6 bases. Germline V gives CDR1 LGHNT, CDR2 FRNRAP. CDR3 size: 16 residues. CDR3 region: CASGFNPQGNGNEQFF. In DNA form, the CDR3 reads TGTGCTAGTGGTTTTAACCCACAGGGGAACGGCAATGAGCAGTTCTTC.

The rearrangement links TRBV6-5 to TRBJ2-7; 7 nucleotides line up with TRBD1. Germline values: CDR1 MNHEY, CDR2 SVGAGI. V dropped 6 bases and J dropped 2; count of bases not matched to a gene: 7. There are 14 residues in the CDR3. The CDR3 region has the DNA TGTGCCAGCAGCTTGACAGGGTCGGCCTACGAGCAGTACTTC. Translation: CASSLTGSAYEQYF.

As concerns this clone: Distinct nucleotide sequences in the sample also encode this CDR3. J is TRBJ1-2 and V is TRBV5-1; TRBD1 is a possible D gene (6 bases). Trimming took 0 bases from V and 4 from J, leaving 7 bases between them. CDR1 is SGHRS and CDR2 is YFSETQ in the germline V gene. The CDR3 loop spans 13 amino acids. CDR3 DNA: TGCGCCAGCAGCTTGGAAGGGGGCTATGGCTACACCTTC. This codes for CASSLEGGYGYTF.

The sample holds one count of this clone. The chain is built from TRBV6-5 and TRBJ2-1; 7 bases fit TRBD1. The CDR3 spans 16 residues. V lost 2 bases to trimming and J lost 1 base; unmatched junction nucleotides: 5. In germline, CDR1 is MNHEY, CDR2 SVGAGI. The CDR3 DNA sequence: TGTGCCAGCAGTTACCTCACAGGGGTTTCCTACAATGAGCAGTTCTTC. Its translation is CASSYLTGVSYNEQFF.

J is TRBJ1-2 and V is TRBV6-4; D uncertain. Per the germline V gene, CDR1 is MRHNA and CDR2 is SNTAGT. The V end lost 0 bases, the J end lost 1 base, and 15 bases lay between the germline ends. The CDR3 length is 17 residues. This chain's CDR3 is CASSDSLYLEDNYGYTF. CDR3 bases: TGTGCCAGCAGTGACTCATTGTATTTGGAGGATAACTATGGCTACACCTTC.

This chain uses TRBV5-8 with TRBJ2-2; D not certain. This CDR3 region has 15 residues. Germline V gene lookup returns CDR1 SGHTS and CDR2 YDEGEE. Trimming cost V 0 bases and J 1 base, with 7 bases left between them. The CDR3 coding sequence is TGTGCCAGCAGCTTGGTAGTGATGAACACCGGGGAGCTGTTTTTT. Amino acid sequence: CASSLVVMNTGELFF.

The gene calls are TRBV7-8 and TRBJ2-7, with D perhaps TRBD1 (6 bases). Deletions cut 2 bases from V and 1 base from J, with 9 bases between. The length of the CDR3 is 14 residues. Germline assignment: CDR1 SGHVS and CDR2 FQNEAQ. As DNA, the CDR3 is TGTGCCAGCAGCTTATCACAGGGATCCTACGAGCAGTACTTC. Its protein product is CASSLSQGSYEQYF.